This T cell receptor beta chain was identified in a study of blood T cell repertoires in COVID-19. The CDR3 runs 13 residues. Per germline, CDR1 SNHLY and CDR2 FYNNEI. Trimming stripped 7 bases from V and 6 bases from J, with 13 bases between. Sequencing used immunoSEQ multiplex PCR; TCRdb keeps in-frame clones, though not all of them. The table lists hundreds of thousands of clones, 85% to 90% of them singletons, with about 1.7% in the top ten. Donors of Cohort 3 who recovered were those that had two negative PCRs, clearance, or symptom resolution. What was sequenced was PBMCs or T cells enriched from blood (not recorded which). The TCR comes from a man in his forties who had recovered from COVID-19. The chain couples TRBV2 to TRBJ1-5; D gene unclear. Written as DNA, the CDR3 is TGTGCCAGCACCGAGGAGGTCGGTCAGCCCCAGCATTTT. Encoded protein: CASTEEVGQPQHF.